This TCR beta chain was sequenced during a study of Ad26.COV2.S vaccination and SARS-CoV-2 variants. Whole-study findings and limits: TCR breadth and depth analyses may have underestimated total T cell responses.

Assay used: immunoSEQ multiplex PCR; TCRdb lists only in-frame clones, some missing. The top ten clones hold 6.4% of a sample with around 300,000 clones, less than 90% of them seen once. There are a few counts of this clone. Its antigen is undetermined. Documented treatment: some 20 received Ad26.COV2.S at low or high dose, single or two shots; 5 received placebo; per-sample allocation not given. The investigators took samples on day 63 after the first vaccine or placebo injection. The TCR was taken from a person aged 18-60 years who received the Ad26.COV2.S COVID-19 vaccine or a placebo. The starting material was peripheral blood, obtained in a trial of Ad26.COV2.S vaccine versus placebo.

The CDR3 here is CASSLRQENTEAFF. CDR3 nucleotide sequence: TGTGCCAGTAGTCTCCGACAGGAGAACACTGAAGCTTTCTTT. J is TRBJ1-1 and V is TRBV19, with a weak D call TRBD1 (6 bases). The CDR3 extends over 14 amino acids. Germline V lookup: CDR1 LNHDA, CDR2 SQIVND (reference sequence). Trimming removed 5 bases at V and 1 base at J, with 11 bases between.